These T cell receptor beta chains were read from a single sample in a study of blood T cell repertoires in COVID-19. Produced via immunoSEQ multiplex PCR; TCRdb's table is partial and in-frame only. This table holds 150,000 or so clones, around 81% found once. Sequenced: peripheral blood. These receptors were obtained from a woman aged 55-70 years with acute or convalescent COVID-19. Each CDR3 is given with its conserved first and last residue. Part of the rows lack a size; the others show once, few, many or a class for expanded clones.

size: NA
V: TRBV28
J: TRBJ2-5
CDR3: CASSLQSGRAFGETQYF

size: once
V: TRBV28
J: TRBJ1-2
CDR3: CASSFYGGTVSSGYTF

size: NA
V: TRBV4-2
J: TRBJ2-7
CDR3: CASSQDPSGTYEQYF

size: once
V: TRBV9
J: TRBJ2-2
CDR3: CASSVLSSGTTGELFF

size: NA
V: TRBV5-5
J: TRBJ1-4
CDR3: CASSFVPGGTTNEKLFF

size: NA
V: TRBV7-9
J: TRBJ1-1
CDR3: CASSSQGAKAFF

size: NA
V: TRBV3-1/TRBV3-2
J: TRBJ2-1
CDR3: CASSQLGGAGVRSYNEQFF

size: once
V: TRBV29-1
J: TRBJ1-1
CDR3: CSASGQTNTEAFF

size: NA
V: TRBV21-1
J: TRBJ1-5
CDR3: CASSKEKVSSVGNQPQHF

size: once
V: TRBV28
J: TRBJ2-7
CDR3: CASSPLLAGVGEQYF

size: NA
V: TRBV5-1
J: TRBJ1-1
CDR3: CASSIQGETEAFF

size: NA
V: TRBV7-8
J: TRBJ2-7
CDR3: CASSRQGSYEQYF

size: NA
V: TRBV7-3
J: TRBJ2-2
CDR3: CASSLNLGSSMGELFF

size: NA
V: TRBV30
J: TRBJ2-3
CDR3: CAWGRNLAGVGDTQYF

size: NA
V: TRBV14
J: TRBJ2-5
CDR3: CASSQERKETQYF

size: NA
V: TRBV11-3
J: TRBJ2-5
CDR3: CASSSDLSETQYF

size: NA
V: TRBV7-2
J: TRBJ1-1
CDR3: CASSLTGYLNTEAFF

size: NA
V: TRBV19
J: TRBJ1-1
CDR3: CASSVGGGQSEAFF

size: NA
V: TRBV27
J: TRBJ2-7
CDR3: CASRRLAGGNYEQYF

size: NA
V: TRBV29-1
J: TRBJ1-3
CDR3: CSVSSSGNTIYF

size: NA
V: TRBV5-5
J: TRBJ2-7
CDR3: CASSPRAGGPSEQYF

size: NA
V: TRBV4-3
J: TRBJ2-7
CDR3: CASSQSGYEQYF

size: NA
V: TRBV28
J: TRBJ2-7
CDR3: CASSLGSGNSYEQYF

size: NA
V: TRBV5-1
J: TRBJ1-2
CDR3: CASNPDSNPYYGYTF

size: NA
V: TRBV7-2
J: TRBJ1-2
CDR3: CASSLVVYGYTF

size: NA
V: TRBV3-1/TRBV3-2
J: TRBJ2-2
CDR3: CASTLTGELFF

size: NA
V: TRBV27
J: TRBJ2-1
CDR3: CASRGVLDEQFF

size: NA
V: TRBV6-1
J: TRBJ1-2
CDR3: CASSETGTGLRGYTF

size: NA
V: TRBV29-1
J: TRBJ1-2
CDR3: CSVGQAPGYTF

size: NA
V: TRBV7-9
J: TRBJ2-2
CDR3: CASSNLEIGPGTGELFF

size: NA
V: TRBV7-8
J: TRBJ2-5
CDR3: CASSPLAGEETQYF

size: NA
V: TRBV7-2
J: TRBJ1-5
CDR3: CASSLQGIYSNQPQHF

size: medium-sized
V: TRBV5-4
J: TRBJ2-7
CDR3: CASSPLERGYEQYF

size: NA
V: TRBV3-1/TRBV3-2
J: TRBJ2-1
CDR3: CASSPGTGTYNEQFF

size: NA
V: TRBV11-2
J: TRBJ1-1
CDR3: CASSPAGWRGAFF

size: few
V: TRBV28
J: TRBJ2-7
CDR3: CASSFNVWGKHYEQYF

size: once
V: TRBV28
J: TRBJ2-7
CDR3: CASSDRGYEQYF

size: NA
V: TRBV19
J: TRBJ2-7
CDR3: CASRRSEGGVPYEQYF

size: NA
V: TRBV28
J: TRBJ2-2
CDR3: CASSVTASGRLSGELFF

size: NA
V: TRBV3-1/TRBV3-2
J: TRBJ2-1
CDR3: CASTPSSLAENEQFF

size: NA
V: TRBV10-1
J: TRBJ2-7
CDR3: CASSETGQGLSEQYF